This T cell receptor beta chain was obtained from a study of cytomegalovirus exposure and HLA in healthy donors. Background on the study: The study placed approximately 81% of its 398 genotyped donors in the Caucasian-associated ancestry cluster. Study-level results: After further analysis at a later stage, roughly 15,000 TCR beta sequences were associated with HLA alleles at 0.05 false discovery rate.

PCR was performed using 60 Vbeta and 13 Jbeta primers. Produced via immunoSEQ multiplex PCR; TCRdb's table is partial and in-frame only. The table has 200,000 to 250,000 clones, more than 60% seen once. As to this clone: The antigen remains undetermined.

Trimming took off 1 base at V and 2 bases at J, with 6 bases between the two ends. Germline V gives CDR1 SEHNR, CDR2 FQNEAQ (reference sequence). The CDR3 spans 13 residues. The chain carries TRBV7-9 and TRBJ2-7, with D maybe TRBD1 (6 bases). This clonotype was obtained from a woman in her sixties in good health and CMV-seropositive. The sequenced sample consisted of PBMCs. Written as DNA, the CDR3 is TGTGCCAGCAGCTTAGAGGGGGCCTACGAGCAGTACTTC. The encoded protein is CASSLEGAYEQYF.